A single sample is the source of the 8 T cell receptor beta chains below, sequenced in a study of cytotoxic CD8 clonotypes in ibrutinib-treated CLL. Only in-frame clones appear in the TCRdb table, and some are missing; sequencing was by immunoSEQ multiplex PCR. Counted here are about 140,000 clones, about 72% occurring once; the ten biggest clones make up approximately 27%. The sequencing here drew on PBMCs, taken after 12 months of ibrutinib treatment. These receptors all stem from a human donor with chronic lymphocytic leukemia.

The gene calls are TRBV5-6 and TRBJ2-7, with 8 bases aligning to TRBD2. This CDR3 has 15 residues. Trimming took 0 bases from V and 2 from J; bases not matched to a gene: 4. The germline V gene has CDR1 SGHDT and CDR2 YYEEEE. The CDR3 nucleotides are TGTGCCAGCAGCTTGGTAGAAGCGGGGGCCTACGAGCAGTACTTC. This gives the protein CASSLVEAGAYEQYF.

This chain joins TRBV6-4 and TRBJ1-5, with D hard to call. The length of the CDR3 is 13 residues. V was shortened by 4 bases and J by 3 bases, with 7 bases between the two germline ends. The germline V gene encodes CDR1 MRHNA and CDR2 SNTAGT. The CDR3 protein is CASSAEDNQPQHF. The CDR3 coding sequence is TGTGCCAGCAGTGCAGAGGACAATCAGCCCCAGCATTTT.

This clone appeared once. The chain recombines TRBV15 with TRBJ2-1; 10 positions agree with TRBD1. After removal of 1 base from V and 2 bases from J, the junction contained 8 bases not matched to a gene. This CDR3 is 18 amino acids long. CDR1 and CDR2 from the germline V gene are LNHNV and YYDKDF (reference sequence). The CDR3 loop is CATSRAYWTGGPYNEQFF. The CDR3 region has the DNA TGTGCCACCAGCAGAGCCTATTGGACAGGGGGACCCTACAATGAGCAGTTCTTC.

The chain recombines TRBV4-3 with TRBJ2-3; 7 bases agree with TRBD2. This CDR3 spans 17 amino acids. The germline V gene encodes CDR1 LGHNA and CDR2 YSLEER. V shed 2 bases, J shed 4 bases, and the junction held 12 bases outside the gene matches. CDR3 nucleotides: TGCGCCAGCAGCCAAATAGCGGGCCCGGCGAGGGCAGATACGCAGTATTTT. Translating it yields CASSQIAGPARADTQYF.

This clone was counted a few times. The chain uses TRBV6-4 and TRBJ2-1; the match to TRBD2 covers 11 bases. The germline gives CDR1 MRHNA, CDR2 SNTAGT. The CDR3 length is 17 residues. The V segment lost 3 bases and the J segment 4 bases; nucleotides outside the gene matches: 8. The CDR3, as DNA: TGTGCCAGCAGTGAGATACTAGCGGGAGTAAGATACAATGAGCAGTTCTTC. Its protein product is CASSEILAGVRYNEQFF.

This chain connects TRBV28 to TRBJ2-5; TRBD1 aligns across 7 bases. Germline CDR1 reads MDHEN; CDR2 reads SYDVKM. This CDR3 is built from 14 residues. V gave up 5 bases and J gave up 5 bases; unmatched junction bases: 8. The CDR3 reads CASSLGTVLETQYF. Here the CDR3 DNA reads TGTGCCAGCAGTCTCGGGACAGTCTTGGAGACCCAGTACTTC.

In its sample, this clone was seen a few times. The genes are TRBV7-9 and TRBJ2-2, with 8 bases matching TRBD2. This CDR3 is built from 16 residues. The trim removed 3 bases at V and 6 bases at J, leaving 9 bases unmatched. Germline CDR1 is SEHNR and CDR2 is FQNEAQ (reference sequence). The DNA of the CDR3 is TGTGCCAGCAGCTTTGGCGGGGGGACCGGACCCGGGGAGCTGTTTTTT. Translation: CASSFGGGTGPGELFF.

The chain recombines TRBV4-3 with TRBJ1-5, with a tentative D call TRBD1 (5 bases). The CDR3 spans 14 residues. Germline lookup yields CDR1 LGHNA and CDR2 YSLEER. The V end was cut by 0 bases, the J end by 6 bases, with 9 bases between. CDR3 residues: CASSQELGLQPQHF. CDR3 sequence (DNA): TGCGCCAGCAGCCAAGAGTTGGGGCTTCAGCCCCAGCATTTT.